The clone carrying this T cell receptor (beta chain) has just one count. Its cognate antigen is unknown. This specimen comes from a study of shared clonotypes between healthy human individuals. Some 30,000 T cell genomes, or approximately 190 ng DNA, went into the sorted-subset replicate PCRs. Some clones are missing from TCRdb's copy, which holds only in-frame ones; the method was immunoSEQ multiplex PCR. This sample has hundreds of thousands of clones; less than 97% occur once, and the top ten carry less than 0.13%. Study-wide findings and caveats: Tissue TCR repertoires likely differ from these blood-only repertoires. Estimated clonotype richness was generally higher in naive than memory subsets.

Naivety among CD8 cells was defined by CD45RO negativity and positive CCR7 selection, thereby excluding terminally differentiated effector memory CD45RA+ cells. Recent acute infections and vaccinations were absent in the healthy HIV-negative adult donors. What was sequenced was naive CD8+ T cells sorted from blood. This TCR was recovered from a woman younger than 45 in good health.

The CDR3 protein is CASSESGTSGGEQYF. The CDR3 coding sequence is TGCGCCAGCAGTGAGTCCGGGACTAGCGGGGGCGAGCAGTACTTC. The chain uses TRBV10-1 and TRBJ2-7; 14 positions match TRBD2. V gave up 0 bases and J gave up 6 bases; unmatched junction bases: 1. Germline CDR1 reads WNHNN; CDR2 reads SYGVQD (reference sequence). The CDR3 consists of 15 residues.